The sequence of this T cell receptor (beta chain) was determined in a study of cytomegalovirus exposure and HLA in healthy donors (dated by TCRdb to 2017 to 2019). Background on the whole study: According to a later analysis, the 110 or so validation repertoires were produced on the same platform as the roughly 720 repertoires of the first cohort. Besides the first cohort of roughly 700 subjects, a separate validation cohort made up of over 100 different subjects was used. The study aimed to test whether cataloging public T cell receptors could reveal signatures of past pathogen exposure. The study combined high-throughput TCR immunosequencing, statistical association of individual TCRs with disease status, and machine learning to predict cytomegalovirus infection status.

Preparation of the library involved the immunoSEQ multiplex PCR assay. Regarding the original processing steps: A statistical classification framework was built for diagnosing cytomegalovirus status from the catalog of TCR beta chain sequences. This immuneACCESS table, as held by TCRdb, lists in-frame sequences with V and J called but not all clones. Of the missing ones, under half trace to an unresolved V gene in checked studies; the others have no known cause. That table supplies the V and J calls and clone size; D and trimming were determined from the DNA. This sample has 230,000 or so clones in its table, and about 91% of those were observed once. The ten top clones hold approximately 2.9% of the sample. From the cysteine up to the phenylalanine, the CDR3 has a length of 17 residues. The kept DNA is CDR3 alone, 51 bases in frame from the first base. V loses 2 bases at its end and J loses 0 bases; junction bases beyond the gene matches: 3. The germline V gene provides CDR1 SGHAT and CDR2 FQNNGV.

The donors were included in the validation cohort of over a hundred subjects, a group kept apart from the roughly 670-subject first cohort. Overall study outcomes, separate from this receptor: Three of the identified cytomegalovirus-associated TCR beta chains were confirmed in vitro to be specific for cytomegalovirus antigens. A total of about 180 TCR beta chains were listed by the study as associated with cytomegalovirus. Most TCR sequences were seen in very few donors, while some public TCRs were found in many individuals. In both the original and validation cohorts, the classifier was reported to diagnose cytomegalovirus status with high specificity and sensitivity. It was suggested by the authors that the approach could potentially be generalized to other disease states and immunological phenotypes. Of the cluster scores, about 94% were above 0 in a later analysis, which found that TCRs clustered in the first cohort also tended to co-occur in the 120 or so validation repertoires. The validation cohort had no HLA typing available for a later analysis, so co-occurrence within that cohort was assessed over all 130 or so repertoires.

Details on this clone: The antigen it recognizes is unknown. Base qualities are not recorded, but no much larger clone differs from it by a single base.

Sample: PBMCs. The clonotype originates from a woman aged 18-29 years in good health and CMV-seronegative. The chain is made from TRBV11-2 and TRBJ2-1, and TRBD2 matches 11 of the central bases. For the CDR3, the sequence is CASSLRGLAASYNEQFF. The DNA is as follows: TGTGCCAGCAGCTTAAGGGGACTAGCGGCCTCCTACAATGAGCAGTTCTTC.